These 23 T cell receptor beta chains came from one sample sequenced in a study of blood T cells in healthy people across ages. Together with a sample-barcoded 5' primer, a J-beta primer mix was included in a second PCR lasting roughly 6 to 12 cycles. MiXCR was run by TCRdb on the 5' RACE reads, yielding one entry per CDR3 protein. This sample carries about 680,000 distinct CDR3 sequences, roughly 49% of them seen once, and the ten largest clones take under 35%. The sample consisted of blood. Every receptor here comes from a woman in her sixties in good health.

The gene calls are TRBV27 and TRBJ2-7, with D possibly being TRBD1 (6 bases). Trimming cost V 8 bases and J 4 bases, with 15 bases left between them. The length of the CDR3 is 13 residues. Germline assignment: CDR1 MNHEY and CDR2 SMNVEV (reference sequence). Written as DNA, the CDR3 is TGTGCCAGCGGTACAGGGTCCCCTTACGAGCAGTACTTC. As protein: CASGTGSPYEQYF.

On this clonotype: One end of the junction varies from germline; a read error may be responsible. V usage is TRBV7-9 and J usage is TRBJ1-4, with a weak D call TRBD1 (5 bases). The CDR3 is 14 residues long. Germline CDR1 reads SEHNR; CDR2 reads FQNEAQ (reference sequence). The CDR3 loop reads CASSFAGRREKPFF. The CDR3 DNA sequence: TGTGCCAGCAGCTTCGCAGGGCGGCGAGAAAAACCGTTTTTT.

This rearrangement joins TRBV4-3 to TRBJ1-6; maybe TRBD1 (6 bases). The CDR3 is 16 residues long. Germline CDR1 and CDR2: LGHNA and YSLEER. Between the trimmed V and J ends, which lost 0 bases and 10 bases, there was a span of 16 bases. The DNA for the CDR3 is TGCGCCAGCAGCCAAGATGTTCAGGGGATCGGATCACCCCTCCACTTT. Residues: CASSQDVQGIGSPLHF.

This clonotype occurred a few times. The rearrangement uses TRBV20-1 and TRBJ1-6; 9 bases are shared with TRBD1. The length of the CDR3 is 16 residues. Germline V gene data show CDR1 as DFQATT and CDR2 as SNEGSKA (reference sequence). J lost 4 bases, V lost 5 bases, and 9 bases had no gene match. The chain's CDR3 is CSARSGTGNYNSPLHF. In DNA form, the CDR3 reads TGCAGTGCTCGGTCCGGGACAGGGAATTATAATTCACCCCTCCACTTT.

This chain links TRBV28 with TRBJ2-5, with D possibly matching TRBD2 (6 bases). Trimming cost V 10 bases and J 5 bases, with 23 bases left between them. The V gene's germline CDR1 is MDHEN and CDR2 SYDVKM. The CDR3 is 15 amino acids. The CDR3 DNA reads as TGTGCCACGCATTACGGGGGAGGATCGGAGGAGACCCAGTACTTC. Its protein product is CATHYGGGSEETQYF.

The V and J genes are TRBV29-1 and TRBJ2-1; weak D call: TRBD1 (6 bases). This CDR3 region has 13 residues. The germline V gene has CDR1 SQVTM and CDR2 ANQGSEA. V lost 1 base and J lost 8, with 12 bases in between. CDR3 region: CSVEGTVRDEQFF. CDR3 DNA: TGCAGCGTTGAAGGGACAGTCAGGGATGAGCAGTTCTTC.

The CDR3 DNA follows: TGCAGTGCTAGCCAGCCCCCCTCTAGCGGGAGACGGACAGATACGCAGTATTTT. Its translation is CSASQPPSSGRRTDTQYF. The rearrangement uses TRBV20-1 and TRBJ2-3; 10 bases fit TRBD2. Germline V CDR1 and CDR2: DFQATT, SNEGSKA (reference sequence). The CDR3 extends over 18 amino acids. V shed 3 bases, J shed 3 bases, and the junction held 15 bases outside the gene matches.

The V and J genes are TRBV12-3 or TRBV12-4 and TRBJ2-5; D remains ambiguous. The CDR3 sequence is 13 residues long. V was cut by 1 base and J by 11 bases, with 14 bases left in between. CDR3 protein: CASSLGLENEQYF. CDR3 DNA sequence: TGTGCCAGCAGTTTAGGATTAGAAAATGAGCAGTACTTC.

The chain has TRBV14 and TRBJ1-1; D not certain. V lost 4 bases and J 0 bases, leaving 15 bases between the germline ends. The CDR3 has 16 residues. The germline gives CDR1 SGHDN, CDR2 FVKESK. CDR3: CASSRLGHSLNTEAFF. The CDR3 nucleotides are TGTGCCAGCAGCCGGCTAGGGCACAGCCTGAACACTGAAGCTTTCTTT. The full variable domain, rest sourced from reference TRBV14 and TRBJ1-1, is EAGVTQFPSHSVIEKGQTVTLRCDPISGHDNLYWYRRVMGKEIKFLLHFVKESKQDESGMPNNRFLAERTGGTYSTLKVQPAELEDSGVYFCASSRLGHSLNTEAFFGQGTRLTVV.

This clonotype has only a few counts. The CDR3 nucleotides read TGTGCCAGCAGCCAAGTGGGAAACAAAAACATTCAGTACTTC. Protein sequence: CASSQVGNKNIQYF. J is TRBJ2-4 and V is TRBV3-1; no reliable D call. The V and J ends lost 1 base and 3 bases respectively, with 7 bases between them. Germline V CDR1 and CDR2: LGHDT, YNNKEL (reference sequence). The CDR3 covers 14 residues.

This sequence joins TRBV28 and TRBJ1-2; D gene ambiguous. CDR3 length: 12 amino acids. V lost 1 base, J lost 8 bases, and 8 bases lay in between. Germline-derived CDR1 and CDR2 are MDHEN and SYDVKM. The CDR3 loop reads CASSLSGWGYTF. CDR3 DNA: TGTGCCAGCAGTTTATCTGGGTGGGGCTACACCTTC.

The chain uses TRBV20-1 and TRBJ2-7, with D possibly matching TRBD2 (6 bases). The tail of the sequence fits TRBJ2-5 better, so the J call may be wrong. Germline V gives CDR1 DFQATT, CDR2 SNEGSKA (reference sequence). CDR3 length: 14 residues. Written as DNA, the CDR3 is TGCAGTGCTAGGATTACGGGAGTGTGGGAGACCCAGTACTTC. Protein sequence: CSARITGVWETQYF.

This clonotype was counted a few times. The CDR3 sequence: CASTTGDSYEQYF. In DNA form, the CDR3 reads TGTGCCAGCACGACAGGAGATTCCTACGAGCAGTACTTC. The chain joins TRBV2 to TRBJ2-7; a weak D match, TRBD1 (6 bases). The CDR3 contains 13 residues. V lost 7 bases, J lost 1 base, and 11 bases lay in between. Germline CDR1 reads SNHLY; CDR2 reads FYNNEI. Full variable domain (missing parts from reference TRBV2 and TRBJ2-7): EPEVTQTPSHQVTQMGQEVILRCVPISNHLYFYWYRQILGQKVEFLVSFYNNEISEKSEIFDDQFSVERPDGSNFTLKIRSTKLEDSAMYFCASTTGDSYEQYFGPGTRLTVT.

The CDR3 loop reads CASSSPGLRQGRGKGIDTQYF. In DNA, the CDR3 is TGTGCCAGCAGTTCACCCGGTCTCCGCCAGGGACGGGGGAAGGGGATCGATACGCAGTATTTT. V usage is TRBV28 and J usage is TRBJ2-3; the D gene is possibly TRBD2 (6 bases). The ends were cut back, 4 bases at V and 6 bases at J, with 35 bases in the middle. The CDR3 is 21 residues long. The germline CDR1 and CDR2 sequences are MDHEN and SYDVKM.

This clonotype was observed a handful of times. The genes are TRBV7-2 and TRBJ2-3; 7 nucleotides agree with TRBD1. V lost 8 bases and J lost 2; bases outside the gene matches: 10. The CDR3 covers 15 residues. The V gene's germline CDR1 is SGHTA and CDR2 FQGNSA. The DNA for the CDR3 is TGTGCCAGCTCCACTACAGGGGTTGACACAGATACGCAGTATTTT. This sequence encodes CASSTTGVDTDTQYF.

V gene TRBV4-1 combines with J gene TRBJ2-3; possibly TRBD1 for D (6 bases). This CDR3 is 15 amino acids long. The V end was cut by 4 bases, the J end by 5 bases, with 16 bases between. Germline CDR1 is MGHRA and CDR2 is YSYEKL. CDR3 protein: CASSLGQGRRDTQYF. CDR3 nucleotide sequence: TGCGCCAGCAGCCTGGGTCAGGGGAGAAGAGATACGCAGTATTTT.

Notes on this clonotype: Since a much larger clone is just one base distant, this may be a read error. This chain links TRBV18 with TRBJ2-7; no reliable D call. The CDR3 is 13 residues long. Germline CDR1 is KGHSH and CDR2 is LQKENI. The CDR3 loop reads CTSSRGRDYEQYF. CDR3 DNA sequence: TGTACCAGCTCAAGAGGAAGAGACTACGAGCAGTACTTC.

Only a few counts were recorded for this clonotype. V is TRBV7-6 and J is TRBJ2-5; 14 nucleotides line up with TRBD2. Germline V gene lookup returns CDR1 SGHVS and CDR2 FNYEAQ. J gave up 0 bases and V 3 bases, and 15 bases lay outside the gene matches. There are 21 residues in the CDR3. CDR3 DNA sequence: TGTGCCAGCAGCTTTTTAAGCCCCGGGACTAGCGGGAGCCCCAACCAAGAGACCCAGTACTTC. This translates into CASSFLSPGTSGSPNQETQYF.

The rearrangement links TRBV2 to TRBJ2-1, with 9 bases fitting TRBD2. CDR3 length: 15 residues. V was clipped by 6 bases and J by 4 bases; unmatched bases: 7. Germline V gives CDR1 SNHLY, CDR2 FYNNEI. The CDR3, as DNA: TGTGCCAGCAGGCCACTAGCGGGCCGATACAATGAGCAGTTCTTC. Protein product: CASRPLAGRYNEQFF. Full variable domain (rest looked up from reference TRBV2 and TRBJ2-1): EPEVTQTPSHQVTQMGQEVILRCVPISNHLYFYWYRQILGQKVEFLVSFYNNEISEKSEIFDDQFSVERPDGSNFTLKIRSTKLEDSAMYFCASRPLAGRYNEQFFGPGTRLTVL.

The chain employs TRBV7-9 and TRBJ1-6; D gene uncertain. Germline CDR1 reads SEHNR; CDR2 reads FQNEAQ (reference sequence). This CDR3 region has 14 residues. With 4 bases removed from V and 4 bases from J, the gap between germline ends came to 8 bases. The DNA of the CDR3 is TGTGCCAGCAGCTCCCGAGTTTATAATTCACCCCTCCACTTT. Amino acids: CASSSRVYNSPLHF.

This chain links TRBV6-5 with TRBJ1-2, with TRBD1 identical over 8 bases. CDR1 is MNHEY and CDR2 is SVGAGI in the germline V gene. The CDR3 runs to 15 residues. Germline trimming cut 6 bases from V and 2 bases from J; bases unmatched to any gene: 8. This CDR3 is CASSYRGDRNYGYTF. In DNA form, the CDR3 reads TGTGCCAGCAGCTATCGAGGGGACAGGAACTATGGCTACACCTTC.

This sequence joins TRBV6-6 and TRBJ1-4, with D perhaps matching TRBD1 (6 bases). Per germline, CDR1 MNHNY and CDR2 SVGAGI (reference sequence). The CDR3 totals 16 residues. V was pared by 8 bases and J by 1 base, with 17 bases between. The CDR3 DNA is TGTGCCAGCTCCCCACTGGGGGCGGTAACTAATGAAAAACTGTTTTTT. Amino acids: CASSPLGAVTNEKLFF.

The chain recombines TRBV10-3 with TRBJ2-7; TRBD2 matches at 11 bases. Losses at the gene ends were 5 bases for V and 3 bases for J; bases not matched to a gene: 6. The CDR3 covers 15 residues. The germline V gene encodes CDR1 ENHRY and CDR2 SYGVKD. The DNA for the CDR3 is TGTGCCATCAGTCCACTAGCGGGAGCCGACTACGAGCAGTACTTC. Translating gives CAISPLAGADYEQYF.